The entry below gives a single T cell receptor (beta chain) sequence along with its context. In its sample, this clonotype was seen a few times. Its antigen is unknown. Qualities for individual bases were not recorded, and no much larger clone is one base off. A distance of 12 bases separates the germline ends of V and J, which lose 0 bases and 0 bases respectively. Via the germline V gene (reference sequence), CDR1 is DFQATT and CDR2 SNEGSKA. The CDR3 runs 15 residues from the cysteine to the valine. Kept here is only the CDR3 DNA, which spans 45 bases and is read in frame from base 1. PBMCs were isolated by Ficoll-Paque density gradient centrifugation. The source of the sample is a study of T-cell memory formation after mild COVID-19 (dated by TCRdb to 2020 to 2023). As for the study more broadly: Most TCR sequence clusters were specific to one of the two donors. In two donors, T-cell clones that expanded and contracted after mild COVID-19 were followed by sequencing TCRalpha and TCRbeta repertoires longitudinally. The cohort comprised two young, previously healthy adult volunteers, one female and one male.

The paper's findings and limits, for the study overall: The study included only two mild cases, and larger cohorts that include severe cases with pre-infection samples were judged to be necessary. Some responding clones were found in pre-infection memory, which suggests that pre-existing cross-reactive memory T cells took part in the SARS-CoV-2 response. Contracting CD4+ clones appeared mostly in the CM and EM memory subsets, whereas CD8+ clones were enriched in EMRA. From day 15 to 85, contracting clones showed balanced CD4/CD8 phenotypes, whereas a second wave of clones that expanded from day 15 to 37 leaned towards CD4+. The second-wave clones that peaked on day 37 were not confirmed to be SARS-CoV-2 specific.

Instrument on record: Illumina NovaSeq 6000. cDNA libraries for TCRalpha and TCRbeta were prepared by 5'RACE using constant-segment primers, with sample barcodes and unique molecular identifiers added. RNA was extracted from every sample with Trizol reagent. Library amplification was performed in two PCR steps, and a second sample barcode and Illumina TruSeq adapters were introduced in the second step. Sequencing of libraries was performed on an Illumina NovaSeq with 2 x 150 bp paired-end reads. The source study handled its data this way. Demultiplexing of reads and collapsing into UMI-guided consensus sequences were performed with migec v1.2.7. With mixcr v2.1.11, UMI consensuses were aligned to TRA and TRB V and J templates and assembled into clonotypes. A clonotype was counted as expanded or contracted only if both edgeR and NoisET called the change significant, with noise models trained on biological replicates. For edgeR calls, the cutoffs were a false discovery rate-adjusted p below 0.01 and a log2 fold-change threshold of 1. As an exploratory analysis of dynamics, max-normalized trajectories of the 1000 most abundant clonotypes were examined by PCA with hierarchical clustering. Each responding clone was given a CD4 or CD8 phenotype based on the CD4+ and CD8+ repertoires, which had been sequenced separately. TCRdb cleaned the public reads at Q25 with fastp, built clones with MiXCR and kept in-frame beta chains. Entries are consolidated by CDR3 protein sequence, retaining the most common genes and DNA. For this entry, the V and J calls and clone size follow TCRdb and not the study's own pipeline. The sample yields 200,000 to 250,000 distinct CDR3 sequences; 10% to 13% were counted once. The top ten clonotypes cover roughly 3% of the sample.

The specimen was PBMCs or a T cell subset sorted from them (not recorded which). The V gene is TRBV20-1 and the J gene is TRBJ2-7; TRBD2 might be the D gene, on 5 matching bases. This receptor was taken from a man aged 18 to 29 who had mild COVID-19 (a few samples of this study predate the infection). The sample titles of this study are shuffled in the database, so cell type and time point are left out; the donor was told from shared clones. The encoded CDR3 is CSARDGMGSSYEQYV. The DNA sequence follows: TGCAGTGCTAGAGACGGGATGGGCAGCTCCTACGAGCAGTACGTC.